The 23 T cell receptor beta chains given below trace back to one sample, sequenced in a study of radiation and T cells in renal cell carcinoma. Stated time point: blood 2 weeks post-SBRT. Treatment described: 15 Gy SBRT to primary tumor, nephrectomy 4 weeks later. Some clones are missing from TCRdb's copy, which holds only in-frame ones; the method was immunoSEQ multiplex PCR. Here the sample spans 70,000 to 80,000 clones, approximately 86% being singletons. This material consisted of blood, taken from a patient whose treatment included radiotherapy and nephrectomy. These receptors all come from a woman in her forties or fifties with renal cell carcinoma.

The rearrangement uses TRBV6-1 and TRBJ2-3, with TRBD2 as a possible D gene (6 bases). The CDR3 is made up of 14 amino acids. Trimming took off 6 bases at V and 1 base at J, with 11 bases between the two ends. Germline assignment: CDR1 MNHNS and CDR2 SASEGT. The CDR3 DNA follows: TGTGCCAGCAGCAGAGGCGGGGGCACAGATACGCAGTATTTT. This gives the protein CASSRGGGTDTQYF.

This rearrangement joins TRBV9 to TRBJ1-5; TRBD1 might be the D (5 bases). The CDR3 contains 16 residues. V lost 6 bases and J 0 bases, leaving 16 bases between the germline ends. Germline CDR1 and CDR2: SGDLS and YYNGEE. CDR3 sequence reads: CASTSGPPYSNQPQHF. The CDR3 bases are TGTGCCAGCACTTCGGGGCCACCATATAGCAATCAGCCCCAGCATTTT. Full variable domain (outside the CDR3, taken from reference TRBV9 and TRBJ1-5): DSGVTQTPKHLITATGQRVTLRCSPRSGDLSVYWYQQSLDQGLQFLIQYYNGEERAKGNILERFSAQQFPDLHSELNLSSLELGDSALYFCASTSGPPYSNQPQHFGDGTRLSIL.

The J gene is TRBJ2-5, the V gene TRBV7-2; TRBD2 matches 8 bases. The CDR3 has 16 residues. V trimming: 2 bases; J trimming: 5 bases; junction bases outside the gene matches: 10. Germline V gene lookup returns CDR1 SGHTA and CDR2 FQGNSA. CDR3 loop: CASSLYASGPSETQYF. CDR3 coding DNA: TGTGCCAGCAGCTTATATGCTAGCGGGCCCTCGGAGACCCAGTACTTC.

This sequence joins TRBV6-5 and TRBJ2-5; a possible D gene is TRBD2 (5 bases). Trimming left V 0 bases short and J 2 bases short, with 13 bases between. The CDR3 spans 16 residues. The germline V gene has CDR1 MNHEY and CDR2 SVGAGI. CDR3 nucleotides: TGTGCCAGCAGTTACTCGAGGAGCGGTTTGCAAGAGACCCAGTACTTC. As protein: CASSYSRSGLQETQYF.

This clone has only one observation. J is TRBJ1-2 and V is TRBV5-5; D unclear. This CDR3 has 14 residues. V shed 0 bases and J shed 4 bases, with 10 bases lying between them. Per the germline V gene, CDR1 is SGHKS and CDR2 is YYEKEE (reference sequence). As DNA, the CDR3 is TGTGCCAGCAGCTTGGTCGAGACGACCTATGGCTACACCTTC. Protein sequence: CASSLVETTYGYTF.

This rearrangement joins TRBV23-1 to TRBJ2-1, with D possibly TRBD1 on 6 matching bases. TRBV23-1 is an ORF, with its function uncertain. Trimming pared 0 bases from V and 5 bases from J, leaving 14 bases between. This CDR3 contains 16 residues. Written as DNA, the CDR3 is TGCGCCAGCAGTCAATCCGAGACGGCAGGGGACAATGAGCAGTTCTTC. Translation: CASSQSETAGDNEQFF.

The V call is TRBV4-3, the J call TRBJ1-6, with D tentatively TRBD1 (6 bases). The CDR3 runs 13 residues. The V gene lost 7 bases and the J gene lost 8 bases, with 12 bases spanning the gap. CDR1 LGHNA and CDR2 YSLEER come from the germline V gene. CDR3 sequence (DNA): TGCGCCAGCACCACGAACAGGGATTCACCCCTCCACTTT. Its protein is CASTTNRDSPLHF.

The chain is built from TRBV5-1 and TRBJ2-2; weak D call: TRBD2 (5 bases). Trimming pared 4 bases from V and 4 bases from J, leaving 17 bases between. The CDR3 sequence is 16 residues long. Looked up from germline, CDR1 is SGHRS and CDR2 is YFSETQ. CDR3 bases: TGCGCCAGCAGCATCGGACTGCCCGCCGCCACCGGGGAGCTGTTTTTT. Protein sequence: CASSIGLPAATGELFF.

V usage is TRBV7-9 and J usage is TRBJ2-7, with 7 bases fitting TRBD1. CDR1 is SEHNR, CDR2 FQNEAQ, per germline (reference sequence). CDR3 length: 15 amino acids. The junction had 9 bases not matched to a gene; V was cut back by 4 bases and J by 3 bases. CDR3: CASSSTGSDGYEQYF. CDR3 DNA: TGTGCCAGCAGCTCGACAGGGAGTGACGGCTACGAGCAGTACTTC. Using reference TRBV7-9 and TRBJ2-7 for the parts outside the CDR3, the full variable domain is DTGVSQNPRHKITKRGQNVTFRCDPISEHNRLYWYRQTLGQGPEFLTYFQNEAQLEKSRLLSDRFSAERPKGSFSTLEIQRTEQGDSAMYLCASSSTGSDGYEQYFGPGTRLTVT.

The gene calls are TRBV25-1 and TRBJ2-7, with TRBD1 as a possible D gene (7 bases). The CDR3 is made up of 15 amino acids. With 4 bases removed from V and 6 bases from J, the gap between germline ends came to 19 bases. CDR1 and CDR2 (germline): MGHDK, SYGVNS. DNA of the CDR3: TGTGCCAGCAGTGCCAGACAGGGAGGTGTCGGCGAGCAGTACTTC. This translates into CASSARQGGVGEQYF.

V gene TRBV7-2 combines with J gene TRBJ2-3; 7 bases align to TRBD1. V was pared by 5 bases and J by 1 base, with 6 bases of the junction left unmatched. CDR1 is SGHTA and CDR2 is FQGNSA in the germline V gene. This CDR3 contains 15 residues. The CDR3 nucleotides are TGTGCCAGCAGCATTAACAGGGGTGGCACAGATACGCAGTATTTT. Translation gives CASSINRGGTDTQYF.

V is TRBV10-3 and J is TRBJ2-2; TRBD2 aligns across 11 bases. The CDR3 extends over 14 amino acids. Germline lookup yields CDR1 ENHRY and CDR2 SYGVKD. Unmatched junction bases numbered 3, after V lost 8 bases and J lost 4 bases. The CDR3 nucleotides read TGTGCCATCCGACTAGCGGGACCCACCGGGGAGCTGTTTTTT. As protein: CAIRLAGPTGELFF.

The J gene is TRBJ2-1, the V gene TRBV7-8; the match to TRBD2 covers 10 bases. With V trimmed by 2 bases and J by 3 bases, 1 base remained unmatched. The V gene's germline CDR1 is SGHVS and CDR2 FQNEAQ. There are 15 residues in the CDR3. Here the CDR3 reads CASSLRTSGYNEQFF. The CDR3 bases are TGTGCCAGCAGCTTACGGACTAGCGGCTACAATGAGCAGTTCTTC.

The V and J genes are TRBV5-4 and TRBJ2-7, with D possibly being TRBD2 (6 bases). Germline V gives CDR1 SGHNT, CDR2 YYREEE (reference sequence). The CDR3 spans 14 residues. Trimming stripped 2 bases from V and 2 bases from J, with 11 bases between. The CDR3 here is CASSLRGATYEQYF. The CDR3 DNA sequence: TGTGCCAGCAGCTTACGCGGGGCTACCTACGAGCAGTACTTC.

This clone was picked up a small number of times. The V and J genes are TRBV5-1 and TRBJ1-5, with TRBD1 as a possible D gene (5 bases). V was shortened by 0 bases and J by 5 bases, with 6 bases between the two germline ends. The CDR3 loop spans 13 amino acids. Looked up from germline, CDR1 is SGHRS and CDR2 is YFSETQ. The chain's CDR3 is CASSLGRDQPQHF. DNA of the CDR3: TGCGCCAGCAGCTTGGGCAGGGATCAGCCCCAGCATTTT.

The V and J genes are TRBV9 and TRBJ1-6, with D unresolved. This CDR3 comprises 14 residues. Germline lookup yields CDR1 SGDLS and CDR2 YYNGEE. V lost 2 bases, J lost 8 bases, and 11 bases lay in between. This CDR3 reads CASSVGLGDSPLHF. CDR3 coding DNA: TGTGCCAGCAGCGTTGGGCTTGGTGATTCACCCCTCCACTTT.

This rearrangement joins TRBV9 to TRBJ2-1; D is unclear. This CDR3 has 14 residues. Trimming pared 3 bases from V and 0 bases from J, leaving 7 bases between. In germline, CDR1 is SGDLS, CDR2 YYNGEE. CDR3 DNA sequence: TGTGCCAGCAGCGGAGGCGCCTCCTACAATGAGCAGTTCTTC. It is translated as CASSGGASYNEQFF.

The chain employs TRBV28 and TRBJ1-5, with no clear D. V was pared by 6 bases and J by 6 bases, with 12 bases between. Germline CDR1 and CDR2: MDHEN and SYDVKM. There are 13 residues in the CDR3. The chain's CDR3 is CASRPSQPQPQHF. The CDR3 nucleotides are TGTGCCAGCAGGCCAAGTCAACCTCAGCCCCAGCATTTT. Variable domain in full (rest from reference TRBV28 and TRBJ1-5): DVKVTQSSRYLVKRTGEKVFLECVQDMDHENMFWYRQDPGLGLRLIYFSYDVKMKEKGDIPEGYSVSREKKERFSLILESASTNQTSMYLCASRPSQPQPQHFGDGTRLSIL.

V gene TRBV19 combines with J gene TRBJ2-7; TRBD1 matches 8 bases. V lost 5 bases, J lost 4 bases, and 10 bases stayed unmatched. The CDR3 length is 15 residues. CDR1 LNHDA and CDR2 SQIVND come from the germline V gene (reference sequence). The CDR3: CASSPRRDRSYEQYF. The CDR3 DNA sequence: TGTGCCAGTAGTCCGCGCCGGGACAGGTCATACGAGCAGTACTTC.

The V and J genes are TRBV7-2 and TRBJ1-2, with D unclear. With 2 bases removed from V and 2 bases from J, the gap between germline ends came to 12 bases. This CDR3 has 15 residues. Per the germline V gene, CDR1 is SGHTA and CDR2 is FQGNSA. The CDR3 here is CASSLQAGLNYGYTF. CDR3 sequence (DNA): TGTGCCAGCAGCTTACAAGCAGGCCTGAACTATGGCTACACCTTC.

The chain joins TRBV6-6 to TRBJ2-1; D may be TRBD1 (6 bases). Trimming removed 0 bases from V and 4 bases from J, with 10 bases in between. This CDR3 has 15 amino acids. The V gene's germline CDR1 is MNHNY and CDR2 SVGAGI (reference sequence). The CDR3 loop is CASSYSRDTYNEQFF. DNA of the CDR3: TGTGCCAGCAGTTACTCCCGGGACACTTACAATGAGCAGTTCTTC.

The CDR3 coding sequence is TGCGCCAGCACTCGGCGGACAGGGACCCACGAGCAGTACTTC. Its translation is CASTRRTGTHEQYF. The V call is TRBV23-1, the J call TRBJ2-7; 8 nucleotides agree with TRBD1. TRBV23-1 has ORF status, its function being uncertain. This CDR3 region has 14 residues. J lost 5 bases, V lost 7 bases, and 10 bases had no gene match.

The rearrangement links TRBV2 to TRBJ2-2; perhaps TRBD2 as D (5 bases). From germline, CDR1 is SNHLY and CDR2 FYNNEI. The CDR3 runs 13 residues. V lost 4 bases and J 6 bases, leaving 9 bases between the germline ends. As DNA, the CDR3 is TGTGCCAGCAGTGTATCGAGGGCCGGGGAGCTGTTTTTT. Translated, it gives CASSVSRAGELFF.